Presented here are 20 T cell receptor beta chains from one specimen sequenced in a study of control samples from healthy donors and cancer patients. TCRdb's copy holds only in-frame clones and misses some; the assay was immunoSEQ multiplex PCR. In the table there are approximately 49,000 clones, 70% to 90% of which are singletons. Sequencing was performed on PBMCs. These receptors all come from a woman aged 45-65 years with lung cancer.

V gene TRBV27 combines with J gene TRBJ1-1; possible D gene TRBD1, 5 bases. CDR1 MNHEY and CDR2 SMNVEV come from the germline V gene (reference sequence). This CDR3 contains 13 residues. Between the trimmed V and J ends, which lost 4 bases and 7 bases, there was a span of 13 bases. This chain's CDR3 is CASSSRDVVEAFF. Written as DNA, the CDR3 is TGTGCCAGCAGTTCCCGGGACGTCGTTGAAGCTTTCTTT.

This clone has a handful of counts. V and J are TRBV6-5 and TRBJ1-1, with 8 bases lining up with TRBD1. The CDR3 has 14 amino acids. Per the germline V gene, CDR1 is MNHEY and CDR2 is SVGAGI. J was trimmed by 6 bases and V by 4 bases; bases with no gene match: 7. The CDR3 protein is CASSFPDRGSEAFF. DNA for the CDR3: TGTGCCAGCAGTTTTCCAGACAGGGGATCTGAAGCTTTCTTT.

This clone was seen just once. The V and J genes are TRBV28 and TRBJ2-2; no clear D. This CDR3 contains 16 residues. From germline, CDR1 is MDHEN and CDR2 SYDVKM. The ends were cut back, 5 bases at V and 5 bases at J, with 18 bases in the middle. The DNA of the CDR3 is TGTGCCAGCAGTCCTTACAGTCCCTCGAGGACCGGGGAGCTGTTTTTT. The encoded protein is CASSPYSPSRTGELFF.

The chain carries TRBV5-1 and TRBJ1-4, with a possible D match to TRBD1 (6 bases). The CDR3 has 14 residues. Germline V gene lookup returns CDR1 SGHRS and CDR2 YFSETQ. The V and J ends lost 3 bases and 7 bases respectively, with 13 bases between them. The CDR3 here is CASSSGRGSEKLFF. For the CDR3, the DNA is TGCGCCAGCAGCTCGGGCAGGGGTAGTGAAAAACTGTTTTTT.

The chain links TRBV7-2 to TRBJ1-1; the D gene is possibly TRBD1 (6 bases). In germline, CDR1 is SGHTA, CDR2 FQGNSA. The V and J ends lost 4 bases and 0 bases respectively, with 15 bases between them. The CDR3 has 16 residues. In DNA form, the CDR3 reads TGTGCCAGCAGCTCCACGGGGGCCGGAATGAACACTGAAGCTTTCTTT. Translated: CASSSTGAGMNTEAFF.

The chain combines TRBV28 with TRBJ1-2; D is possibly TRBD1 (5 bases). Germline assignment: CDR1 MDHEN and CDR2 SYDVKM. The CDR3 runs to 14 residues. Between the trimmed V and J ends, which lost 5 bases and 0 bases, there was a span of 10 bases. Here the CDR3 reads CASSPGPANYGYTF. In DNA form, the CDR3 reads TGTGCCAGCAGTCCGGGGCCAGCTAACTATGGCTACACCTTC.

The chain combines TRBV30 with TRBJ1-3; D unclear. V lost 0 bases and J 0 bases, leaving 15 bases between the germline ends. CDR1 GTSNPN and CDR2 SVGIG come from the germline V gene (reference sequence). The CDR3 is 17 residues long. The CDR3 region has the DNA TGTGCCTGGAGTGTACGATTCGGGTATGCCTCTGGAAACACCATATATTTT. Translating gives CAWSVRFGYASGNTIYF.

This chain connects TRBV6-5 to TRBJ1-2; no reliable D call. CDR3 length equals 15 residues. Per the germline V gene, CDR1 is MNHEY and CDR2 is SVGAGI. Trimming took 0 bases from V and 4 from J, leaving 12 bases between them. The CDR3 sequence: CASSYSEGSSYGYTF. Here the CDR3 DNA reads TGTGCCAGCAGTTACTCGGAGGGTTCCTCCTATGGCTACACCTTC.

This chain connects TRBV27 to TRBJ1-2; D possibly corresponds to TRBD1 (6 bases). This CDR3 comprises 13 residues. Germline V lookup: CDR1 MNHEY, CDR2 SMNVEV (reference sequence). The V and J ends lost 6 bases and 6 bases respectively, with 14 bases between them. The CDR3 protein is CASRGGGANGYTF. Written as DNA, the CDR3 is TGTGCCAGCAGAGGGGGGGGAGCCAATGGCTACACCTTC.

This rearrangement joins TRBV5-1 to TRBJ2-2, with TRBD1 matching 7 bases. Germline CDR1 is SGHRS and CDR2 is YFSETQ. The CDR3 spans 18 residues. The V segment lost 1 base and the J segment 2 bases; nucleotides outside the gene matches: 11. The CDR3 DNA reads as TGCGCCAGCAGCTTGCGCCAAACAGGGGCCTTAAACACCGGGGAGCTGTTTTTT. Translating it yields CASSLRQTGALNTGELFF.

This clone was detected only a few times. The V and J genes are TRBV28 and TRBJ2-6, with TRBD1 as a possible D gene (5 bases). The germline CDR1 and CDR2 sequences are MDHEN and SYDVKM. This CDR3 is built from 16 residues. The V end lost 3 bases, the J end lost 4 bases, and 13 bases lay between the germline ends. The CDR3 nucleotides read TGTGCCAGCAGTTTGCCCCAGGGATCGGGGGCCAACGTCCTGACTTTC. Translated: CASSLPQGSGANVLTF.

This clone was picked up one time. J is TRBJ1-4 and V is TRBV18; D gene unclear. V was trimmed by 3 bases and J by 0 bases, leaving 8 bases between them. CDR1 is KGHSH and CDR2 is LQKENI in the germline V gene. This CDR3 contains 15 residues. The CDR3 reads CASSPFRSTNEKLFF. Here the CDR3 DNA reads TGTGCCAGCTCACCCTTCAGATCAACTAATGAAAAACTGTTTTTT.

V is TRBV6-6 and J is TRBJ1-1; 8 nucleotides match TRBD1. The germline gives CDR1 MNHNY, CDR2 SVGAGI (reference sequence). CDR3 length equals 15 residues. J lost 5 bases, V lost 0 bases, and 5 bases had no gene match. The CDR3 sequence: CASSYSGQGGTEAFF. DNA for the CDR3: TGTGCCAGCAGTTACTCAGGACAGGGAGGAACTGAAGCTTTCTTT.

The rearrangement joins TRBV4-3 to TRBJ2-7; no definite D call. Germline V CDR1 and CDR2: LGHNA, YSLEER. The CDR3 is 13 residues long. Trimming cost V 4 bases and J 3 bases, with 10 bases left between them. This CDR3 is CASSLSLDYEQYF. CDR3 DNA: TGCGCCAGCAGCCTCTCATTGGACTACGAGCAGTACTTC.

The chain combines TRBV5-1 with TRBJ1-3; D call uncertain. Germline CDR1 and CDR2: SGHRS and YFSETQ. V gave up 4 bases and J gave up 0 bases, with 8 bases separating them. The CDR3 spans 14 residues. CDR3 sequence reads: CASSAQSSGNTIYF. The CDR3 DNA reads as TGCGCCAGCAGCGCTCAGAGCTCTGGAAACACCATATATTTT.

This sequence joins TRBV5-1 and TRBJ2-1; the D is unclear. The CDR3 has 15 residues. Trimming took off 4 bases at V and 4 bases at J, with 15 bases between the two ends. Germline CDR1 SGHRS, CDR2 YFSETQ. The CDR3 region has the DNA TGCGCCAGCAGCCCGTCGGCAGGTTCTTACAATGAGCAGTTCTTC. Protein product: CASSPSAGSYNEQFF.

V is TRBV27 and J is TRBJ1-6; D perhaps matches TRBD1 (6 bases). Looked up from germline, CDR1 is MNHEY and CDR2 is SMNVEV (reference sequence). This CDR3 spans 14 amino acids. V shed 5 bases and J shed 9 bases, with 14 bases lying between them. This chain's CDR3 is CASSITGWGSPLHF. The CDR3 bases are TGTGCCAGCAGTATAACAGGGTGGGGTTCACCCCTCCACTTT.

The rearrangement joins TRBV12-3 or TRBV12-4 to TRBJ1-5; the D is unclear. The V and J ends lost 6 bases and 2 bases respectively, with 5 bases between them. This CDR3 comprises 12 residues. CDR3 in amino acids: CASRVRNQPQHF. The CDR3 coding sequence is TGTGCCAGCAGGGTACGCAATCAGCCCCAGCATTTT.

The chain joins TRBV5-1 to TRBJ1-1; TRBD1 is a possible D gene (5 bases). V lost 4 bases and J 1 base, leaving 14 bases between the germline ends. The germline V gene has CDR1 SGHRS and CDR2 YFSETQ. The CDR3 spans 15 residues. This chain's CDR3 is CASSVSGPRNTEAFF. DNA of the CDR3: TGCGCCAGCAGCGTGTCGGGACCCCGGAACACTGAAGCTTTCTTT.

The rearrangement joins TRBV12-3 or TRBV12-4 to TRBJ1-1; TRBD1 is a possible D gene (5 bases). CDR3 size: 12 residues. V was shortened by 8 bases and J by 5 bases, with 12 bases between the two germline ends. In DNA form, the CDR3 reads TGTGCCAGCCTGTGGGGGGGAACTGAAGCTTTCTTT. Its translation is CASLWGGTEAFF.